This TCR beta chain stems from a study of early stage breast cancer tumors. Study details: Seven or eight ER+/PR+/HER2- tumors were invasive ductal; a few were invasive lobular.

As regards this clone: Its antigen is still unknown. Germline and junction disagree at one end, which may indicate a read error.

Study-level points and caveats: Compared with adjacent normal breast tissue, tumors showed around 2.7-fold greater T cell density and higher clonality. Blood repertoires resembled normal breast more than tumor.

Repertoires were generated with immunoSEQ multiplex PCR, while TCRdb's copy carries only in-frame clones and drops some. Of some 5,000 clones in the sample, 64% are singletons; the top ten hold less than 25%. The CDR3 totals 14 residues. CDR1 is KGHSH, CDR2 LQKENI, per germline. The chain links TRBV18 to TRBJ1-2, with 8 bases fitting TRBD1. The TCR was taken from a person aged 45 to 59 with breast cancer. Sequencing was performed on breast tumor tissue. The chain's CDR3 is CASPPDRVVYGYTF. The CDR3 nucleotides read TGTGCCAGCCCACCGGACAGGGTCGTTTATGGCTACACCTTC.